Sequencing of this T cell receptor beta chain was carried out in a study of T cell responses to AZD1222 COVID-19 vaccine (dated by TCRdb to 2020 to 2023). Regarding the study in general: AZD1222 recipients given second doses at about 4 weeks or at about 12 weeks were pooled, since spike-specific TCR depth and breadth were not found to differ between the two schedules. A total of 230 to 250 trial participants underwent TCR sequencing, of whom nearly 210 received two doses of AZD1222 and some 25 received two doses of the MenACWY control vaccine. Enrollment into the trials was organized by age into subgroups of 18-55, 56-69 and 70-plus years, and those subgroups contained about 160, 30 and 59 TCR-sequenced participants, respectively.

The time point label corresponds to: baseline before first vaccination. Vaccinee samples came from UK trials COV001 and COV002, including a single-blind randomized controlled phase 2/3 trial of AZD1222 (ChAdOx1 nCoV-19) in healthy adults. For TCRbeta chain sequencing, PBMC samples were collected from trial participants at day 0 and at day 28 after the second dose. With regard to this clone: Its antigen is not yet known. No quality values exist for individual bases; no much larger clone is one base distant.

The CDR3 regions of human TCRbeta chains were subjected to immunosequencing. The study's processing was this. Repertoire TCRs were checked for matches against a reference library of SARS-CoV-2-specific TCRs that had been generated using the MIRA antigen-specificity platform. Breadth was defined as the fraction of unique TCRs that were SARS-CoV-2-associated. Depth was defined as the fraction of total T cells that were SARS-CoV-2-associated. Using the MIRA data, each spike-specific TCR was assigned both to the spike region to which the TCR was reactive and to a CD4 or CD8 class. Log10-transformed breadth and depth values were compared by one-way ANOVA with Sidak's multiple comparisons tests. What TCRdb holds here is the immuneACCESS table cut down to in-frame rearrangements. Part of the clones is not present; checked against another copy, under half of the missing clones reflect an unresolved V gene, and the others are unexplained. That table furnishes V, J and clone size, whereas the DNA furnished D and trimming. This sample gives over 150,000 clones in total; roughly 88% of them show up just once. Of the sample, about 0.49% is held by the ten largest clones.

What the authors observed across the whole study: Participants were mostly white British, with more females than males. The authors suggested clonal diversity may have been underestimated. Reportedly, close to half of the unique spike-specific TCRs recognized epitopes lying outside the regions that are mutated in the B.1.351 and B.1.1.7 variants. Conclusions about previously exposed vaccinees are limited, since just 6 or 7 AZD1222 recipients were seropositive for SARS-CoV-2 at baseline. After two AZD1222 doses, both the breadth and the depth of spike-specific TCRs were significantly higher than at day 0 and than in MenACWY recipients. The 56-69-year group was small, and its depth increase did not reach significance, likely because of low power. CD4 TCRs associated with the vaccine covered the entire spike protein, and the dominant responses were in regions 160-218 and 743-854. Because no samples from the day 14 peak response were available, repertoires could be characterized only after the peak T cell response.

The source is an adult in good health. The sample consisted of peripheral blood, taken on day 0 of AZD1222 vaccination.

The CDR3 protein sequence reads: CASSGDRGEDTGELFF. In nucleotide form, the sequence is TGTGCCAGCAGCGGGGACAGGGGTGAGGACACCGGGGAGCTGTTTTTT. The chain uses TRBV9 and TRBJ2-2; the central 10 bases match TRBD1. The germline V end is reduced by 3 bases and the J end by 3 bases; junction bases left unmatched: 5. Per the germline V gene, SGDLS is the CDR1 and YYNGEE is the CDR2. From cysteine to phenylalanine, the CDR3 is 16 amino acids long. This entry keeps only the CDR3 DNA: 48 bases, framed from base 1.